This entry lists 23 T cell receptor beta chains sequenced from one sample in a study of T cell responses to AZD1222 COVID-19 vaccine. This table comes from immunoSEQ multiplex PCR, and its TCRdb copy is limited to in-frame clones, with some not included. This sample has some 96,000 clones, with nearly 95% found just once. The sample here was peripheral blood, taken on day 0 of AZD1222 vaccination. Receptors originate from an adult in good health.

V gene TRBV11-2 combines with J gene TRBJ2-1; the D gene is possibly TRBD2 (6 bases). The CDR3 contains 20 residues. Germline lookup yields CDR1 SGHAT and CDR2 FQNNGV. The germline V and J ends were trimmed by 0 bases and 0 bases, with 21 bases remaining between them. The CDR3 spells CASSLDWRRGPLRSYNEQFF. The CDR3, as DNA: TGTGCCAGCAGCTTAGATTGGAGGAGGGGACCCCTGCGCTCCTACAATGAGCAGTTCTTC.

J is TRBJ2-5 and V is TRBV2, with no clear D. V gave up 1 base and J gave up 5 bases, with 8 bases separating them. Germline V lookup: CDR1 SNHLY, CDR2 FYNNEI. The CDR3 spans 13 residues. Here the CDR3 reads CASSEEGRETQYF. The CDR3 DNA is TGTGCCAGCAGTGAAGAGGGTAGGGAGACCCAGTACTTC.

This chain joins TRBV12-2 and TRBJ1-4. TRBV12-2 is described as a pseudogene. The CDR3 is 22 residues long. The CDR3 reads CASRLKCSREHSPVLTNEKLFF. Here the CDR3 DNA reads TGTGCAAGTCGCTTAAAATGTTCTCGGGAACACTCCCCCGTCTTGACTAATGAAAAACTGTTTTTT.

This clone has only one observation. The chain carries TRBV6-2 or TRBV6-3 and TRBJ2-2; the match to TRBD2 covers 13 bases. J lost 3 bases, V lost 4 bases, and 5 bases had no gene match. Germline V gives CDR1 MNHEY, CDR2 SVGEGT. The CDR3 spans 17 residues. Here the CDR3 reads CASSFRTSGSYTGELFF. CDR3 coding DNA: TGTGCCAGCAGTTTCCGGACTAGCGGGAGTTACACCGGGGAGCTGTTTTTT.

This chain joins TRBV18 and TRBJ2-1; 7 bases agree with TRBD2. CDR1 and CDR2 from the germline V gene are KGHSH and LQKENI. The CDR3 loop spans 15 amino acids. V was pared by 2 bases and J by 7 bases, with 8 bases of the junction left unmatched. The CDR3 DNA reads as TGTGCCAGCTCACCATCAGGCCAGCGGGATAATGAGCAGTTCTTC. Translating it yields CASSPSGQRDNEQFF.

The chain recombines TRBV30 with TRBJ1-1, with D unclear. The CDR3 loop spans 11 amino acids. Trimming removed 2 bases from V and 10 bases from J, with 11 bases in between. Germline-derived CDR1 and CDR2 are GTSNPN and SVGIG (reference sequence). DNA of the CDR3: TGTGCCTGGAGTTATATATATGGAGCTTTCTTT. Residues: CAWSYIYGAFF.

The V call is TRBV11-2, the J call TRBJ2-7; D gene uncertain. This CDR3 is 14 amino acids long. The ends were cut back, 0 bases at V and 2 bases at J, with 8 bases in the middle. Germline V gene data show CDR1 as SGHAT and CDR2 as FQNNGV. For the CDR3, the DNA is TGTGCCAGCAGCTTAGATATCATCACCTACGAGCAGTACTTC. Amino acids: CASSLDIITYEQYF.

V is TRBV27 and J is TRBJ2-2, with a weak D call TRBD1 (6 bases). The CDR3 is made up of 17 amino acids. Deletions cut 1 base from V and 7 bases from J, with 19 bases between. Germline V lookup: CDR1 MNHEY, CDR2 SMNVEV (reference sequence). The CDR3 nucleotides are TGTGCCAGCAGTTTATGGCCAGGGGTTGAGTCGGGCGGGGAGCTGTTTTTT. Protein sequence: CASSLWPGVESGGELFF.

J is TRBJ1-1 and V is TRBV6-5; 8 bases are a match to TRBD1. This CDR3 is 15 amino acids long. Germline V gene sequence: CDR1 MNHEY, CDR2 SVGAGI. Trimming took 5 bases from V and 0 from J; bases not matched to a gene: 5. CDR3 DNA: TGTGCCAGCAGTCTTCGGACAGGGATGAACACTGAAGCTTTCTTT. This encodes CASSLRTGMNTEAFF.

The chain uses TRBV4-1 and TRBJ2-2, with D uncertain. The V end lost 1 base, the J end lost 1 base, and 7 bases lay between the germline ends. This CDR3 spans 15 amino acids. Germline V gene lookup returns CDR1 MGHRA and CDR2 YSYEKL. CDR3 amino acids: CASSQGWGNTGELFF. For the CDR3, the DNA is TGCGCCAGCAGCCAAGGATGGGGGAACACCGGGGAGCTGTTTTTT.

The chain employs TRBV29-1 and TRBJ2-1; tentatively, D is TRBD2 (6 bases). The V gene's germline CDR1 is SQVTM and CDR2 ANQGSEA. The CDR3 runs to 13 residues. V was clipped by 1 base and J by 4 bases, with 8 bases between them. The CDR3 protein is CSVEGGIYNEQFF. The CDR3 DNA reads TGCAGCGTTGAAGGCGGGATATACAATGAGCAGTTCTTC.

The chain recombines TRBV18 with TRBJ2-7; 9 bases align to TRBD1. Germline V gene data show CDR1 as KGHSH and CDR2 as LQKENI. The CDR3 is 16 amino acids. The V segment lost 0 bases and the J segment 2 bases; nucleotides outside the gene matches: 5. The CDR3 DNA reads as TGTGCCAGCTCACCACCGGGACAGGGAGGAACCTACGAGCAGTACTTC. Amino acids: CASSPPGQGGTYEQYF.

V is TRBV4-1 and J is TRBJ2-3; D remains ambiguous. CDR1 and CDR2 from the germline V gene are MGHRA and YSYEKL. V was clipped by 0 bases and J by 5 bases, with 9 bases between them. This CDR3 has 14 amino acids. The CDR3 loop is CASSQEGARDTQYF. The CDR3 bases are TGCGCCAGCAGCCAAGAAGGCGCACGAGATACGCAGTATTTT.

This CDR3 reads CASSWTLGEQYF. The CDR3 region has the DNA TGTGCCAGCAGCTGGACTCTAGGCGAGCAGTACTTC. The V call is TRBV14, the J call TRBJ2-7; tentatively, D is TRBD2 (5 bases). Trimming shortened V by 5 bases and J by 6 bases, and 11 bases separated the two germline ends. In germline, CDR1 is SGHDN, CDR2 FVKESK. The CDR3 loop spans 12 amino acids.

V is TRBV27 and J is TRBJ1-1, with 7 bases matching TRBD1. The CDR3 consists of 13 residues. Germline V CDR1 and CDR2: MNHEY, SMNVEV (reference sequence). The V and J ends lost 6 bases and 4 bases, in that order; junction bases with no gene match: 5. CDR3 region: CASRLTGFTEAFF. In DNA, the CDR3 is TGTGCCAGCAGGCTGACAGGGTTCACTGAAGCTTTCTTT.

The CDR3, as DNA: TGCGCCAGCAGCCAATTAGAGGGGGATCAGCCCCAGCATTTT. This encodes CASSQLEGDQPQHF. The chain recombines TRBV4-1 with TRBJ1-5, with D perhaps TRBD1 (6 bases). This CDR3 is 14 amino acids long. The V gene lost 2 bases and the J gene lost 5 bases, with 10 bases spanning the gap. Germline CDR1 MGHRA, CDR2 YSYEKL.

V usage is TRBV28 and J usage is TRBJ1-6; D gene uncertain. The CDR3 contains 12 residues. The V and J ends lost 6 bases and 7 bases respectively, with 7 bases between them. Germline CDR1 is MDHEN and CDR2 is SYDVKM. The CDR3 DNA reads as TGTGCCAGCAGGAGCCCAAATTCACCCCTCCACTTT. Translated, it gives CASRSPNSPLHF.

CDR3 sequence (DNA): TGTGCCAGCAGTTCAGGGGGGACCCCCTCTGGGGCCAACGTCCTGACTTTC. Translation: CASSSGGTPSGANVLTF. The chain recombines TRBV28 with TRBJ2-6, with D possibly TRBD1 on 7 matching bases. The CDR3 runs to 17 residues. Trimming removed 4 bases at V and 0 bases at J, with 13 bases between. Germline CDR1 is MDHEN and CDR2 is SYDVKM.

V is TRBV3-1 (or the pseudogene TRBV3-2) and J is TRBJ2-4, with D perhaps TRBD2 (5 bases). With 4 bases removed from V and 1 base from J, the gap between germline ends came to 11 bases. The CDR3 covers 15 residues. Germline V gene lookup returns CDR1 LGHDT and CDR2 YNNKEL (reference sequence). The CDR3 nucleotides are TGTGCCAGCAGCCCCCGGACGGGGGCCAAAAACATTCAGTACTTC. It yields the protein CASSPRTGAKNIQYF.

The chain recombines TRBV5-1 with TRBJ1-5, with 9 bases that match TRBD1. The CDR3 runs to 17 residues. The germline V gene has CDR1 SGHRS and CDR2 YFSETQ. Losses at the gene ends were 4 bases for V and 6 bases for J; bases not matched to a gene: 14. This CDR3 is CASSLPRTGERCQPQHF. Written as DNA, the CDR3 is TGCGCCAGCAGCCTGCCGCGGACAGGGGAAAGATGTCAGCCCCAGCATTTT.

The chain combines TRBV4-1 with TRBJ1-5; TRBD1 agrees at 8 bases. CDR1 is MGHRA, CDR2 YSYEKL, per germline. CDR3 length: 14 residues. V lost 4 bases and J lost 2; bases outside the gene matches: 1. The CDR3 here is CASSPTGGNQPQHF. In nucleotides, the CDR3 is TGCGCCAGCAGCCCGACAGGGGGCAATCAGCCCCAGCATTTT.

J is TRBJ1-1 and V is TRBV18; 8 nucleotides line up with TRBD1. The germline V gene encodes CDR1 KGHSH and CDR2 LQKENI. V was clipped by 5 bases and J by 3 bases; unmatched bases: 5. The CDR3 contains 14 residues. CDR3 protein: CASSAGTGDTEAFF. Written as DNA, the CDR3 is TGTGCCAGCTCAGCCGGGACAGGCGACACTGAAGCTTTCTTT.

This sequence joins TRBV2 and TRBJ1-4; D unresolved. Germline V lookup: CDR1 SNHLY, CDR2 FYNNEI. This CDR3 is 14 amino acids long. V lost 6 bases to trimming and J lost 0 bases, with 8 bases between them. The DNA for the CDR3 is TGTGCCAGCAGGGACCGCACAACTAATGAAAAACTGTTTTTT. Protein sequence: CASRDRTTNEKLFF.